The 10 T cell receptor beta chains below all came from one sample that was sequenced in a study of regulatory T cells in long-lasting Graves disease. HTBI primers from iRepertoire and Arm-PCR of CDR3 regions yielded the TCR beta libraries. From the multiplex PCR reads, TCRdb called clonotypes with MiXCR, one entry per CDR3 protein. This table holds fewer than 600,000 distinct CDR3 sequences, less than 25% found once. Specified time point: persistent/refractory GD, antithyroid drugs over 5 years with positive TRAb. Preparation of the TCR library used RNA extracted from PBMCs. This specimen consisted of peripheral blood mononuclear cells (PBMCs), obtained when the disease was refractory, from a patient treated with antithyroid drugs. Receptors were obtained from a female donor with Graves disease.

This clonotype was recorded many times. The chain recombines TRBV7-2 with TRBJ1-2; no definite D call. The CDR3 sequence is 15 residues long. Trimming shortened V by 4 bases and J by 5 bases, and 17 bases separated the two germline ends. Germline lookup yields CDR1 SGHTA and CDR2 FQGNSA. For the CDR3, the DNA is TGTGCCAGCAGCTCTCCGAGACATACGACATATGGCTACACCTTC. This translates into CASSSPRHTTYGYTF.

This clonotype was counted ten times or more. The rearrangement joins TRBV2 to TRBJ2-7, with a tentative D call TRBD2 (6 bases). The CDR3 is 14 amino acids. CDR1 SNHLY and CDR2 FYNNEI come from the germline V gene. Deletions cut 6 bases from V and 2 bases from J, with 14 bases between. As DNA, the CDR3 is TGTGCCAGCAGACGAAGCGGGCTGGCCTACGAGCAGTACTTC. Its translation is CASRRSGLAYEQYF.

In regard to this clonotype: A much larger clone lies one base from this, so it may be a read error. This chain joins TRBV11-2 and TRBJ1-2, with 9 positions matching TRBD1. CDR3 length: 15 residues. V lost 8 bases and J lost 2; bases outside the gene matches: 9. Per the germline V gene, CDR1 is SGHAT and CDR2 is FQNNGV. CDR3 nucleotides: TGTGCCAGCGGCCAACCGGGGACAGGGAACTATGGCTACACCTTC. Its protein is CASGQPGTGNYGYTF.

The V call is TRBV7-2, the J call TRBJ2-1; 11 bases agree with TRBD2. Trimming took 5 bases from V and 9 from J; bases not matched to a gene: 6. This CDR3 region has 14 residues. Per germline, CDR1 SGHTA and CDR2 FQGNSA. CDR3 coding DNA: TGTGCCAGCAGCCCACTAGCGGGGGCTAGTGAGCAGTTCTTC. Its translation is CASSPLAGASEQFF.

Worth noting for this clonotype: A read error may explain this, as a much larger clone is one base away. The chain recombines TRBV7-2 with TRBJ1-2; TRBD1 agrees at 8 bases. CDR3 length: 15 residues. J lost 6 bases, V lost 5 bases, and 11 bases had no gene match. Germline assignment: CDR1 SGHTA and CDR2 FQGNSA. The CDR3 protein is CASSPRTGWEHGYTF. The CDR3 DNA is TGTGCCAGCAGCCCGAGGACAGGGTGGGAGCATGGCTACACCTTC.

This chain links TRBV5-4 with TRBJ1-1; tentatively, D is TRBD1 (5 bases). Trimming removed 0 bases from V and 4 bases from J, with 13 bases in between. Looked up from germline, CDR1 is SGHNT and CDR2 is YYREEE (reference sequence). The CDR3 sequence is 15 residues long. The CDR3 DNA sequence: TGTGCCAGCAGCTTGGCGGGCAGGGCGAGCACTGAAGCTTTCTTT. This sequence encodes CASSLAGRASTEAFF.

The rearrangement uses TRBV27 and TRBJ2-3, with D perhaps TRBD1 (8 bases). Germline CDR1 reads MNHEY; CDR2 reads SMNVEV (reference sequence). CDR3 size: 20 residues. V gave up 5 bases and J gave up 2 bases, with 29 bases separating them. CDR3 nucleotide sequence: TGTGCCAGCAGTCTTACAGGGGGAAAGGCTAGCGGCCCTATCACAGATACGCAGTATTTT. Amino acids: CASSLTGGKASGPITDTQYF.

J is TRBJ1-6 and V is TRBV7-6; tentatively, D is TRBD1 (5 bases). The germline V gene encodes CDR1 SGHVS and CDR2 FNYEAQ. The length of the CDR3 is 15 residues. V shed 7 bases and J shed 6 bases, with 16 bases lying between them. The CDR3 reads CASTLLGGSNSPLHF. CDR3 DNA: TGTGCCAGCACCCTTCTGGGGGGGAGTAATTCACCCCTCCACTTT.

This chain uses TRBV9 with TRBJ2-6; D is uncertain. Germline CDR1 SGDLS, CDR2 YYNGEE. Trimming took off 4 bases at V and 0 bases at J, with 11 bases between the two ends. The CDR3 covers 16 residues. The CDR3, as DNA: TGTGCCAGCAGCCCAGCTCGGAGCTCTGGGGCCAACGTCCTGACTTTC. Protein product: CASSPARSSGANVLTF.

This chain joins TRBV20-1 and TRBJ2-3; tentative D call: TRBD2 (6 bases). Germline lookup yields CDR1 DFQATT and CDR2 SNEGSKA (reference sequence). The V and J ends lost 1 base and 4 bases respectively, with 12 bases between them. This CDR3 is built from 14 residues. CDR3 DNA sequence: TGCAGTGCTAGAGTGGGAGGTGGTGCAGATACGCAGTATTTT. Its protein is CSARVGGGADTQYF.